The 18 T cell receptor beta chains in this list originate from one sample, sequenced in a study of T-cell memory formation after mild COVID-19. TCRdb recomputed calls from the 5' RACE reads with MiXCR, one row per CDR3 protein. The sample shows 150,000 to 200,000 distinct CDR3 sequences, 20% to 25% of them seen only once. The sample comprised PBMCs or a T cell subset sorted from them (not recorded which). The source of these receptors is an adult woman who had mild COVID-19 (a few samples of this study predate the infection). Cell type and time point are not known.

The chain links TRBV6-5 to TRBJ1-3, with a tentative D call TRBD1 (5 bases). V lost 6 bases to trimming and J lost 0 bases, with 12 bases between them. The CDR3 runs to 15 residues. CDR1 MNHEY and CDR2 SVGAGI come from the germline V gene. CDR3 residues: CASSPGGGSGNTIYF. Written as DNA, the CDR3 is TGTGCCAGCAGCCCGGGGGGTGGCTCTGGAAACACCATATATTTT.

This chain uses TRBV7-9 with TRBJ2-1, with a weak D call TRBD1 (5 bases). CDR3 length: 18 amino acids. Germline assignment: CDR1 SEHNR and CDR2 FQNEAQ (reference sequence). Trimming left V 3 bases short and J 0 bases short, with 18 bases between. The CDR3, as DNA: TGTGCCAGCAGCTTCCTTACATCCAGGGCTAGCTCCTACAATGAGCAGTTCTTC. The encoded protein is CASSFLTSRASSYNEQFF. Drawing the rest from reference TRBV7-9 and TRBJ2-1, the complete variable domain is DTGVSQNPRHKITKRGQNVTFRCDPISEHNRLYWYRQTLGQGPEFLTYFQNEAQLEKSRLLSDRFSAERPKGSFSTLEIQRTEQGDSAMYLCASSFLTSRASSYNEQFFGPGTRLTVL.

This clonotype showed up just a few times. This chain connects TRBV12-3 or TRBV12-4 to TRBJ2-7; TRBD1 or TRBD2 may be the D gene (5 bases each). The CDR3 is 14 amino acids. The ends were cut back, 3 bases at V and 1 base at J, with 10 bases in the middle. The CDR3 spells CASSFGGESYEQYF. The CDR3 DNA reads as TGTGCCAGCAGTTTTGGGGGTGAATCCTACGAGCAGTACTTC.

This clonotype was detected a few times. The rearrangement uses TRBV5-4 and TRBJ1-4; perhaps TRBD1 as D (6 bases). Per the germline V gene, CDR1 is SGHNT and CDR2 is YYREEE (reference sequence). This CDR3 region has 14 residues. Trimming took off 3 bases at V and 8 bases at J, with 14 bases between the two ends. In DNA, the CDR3 is TGTGCCAGCAGCTATGACAGGTCGGAAGAAAAACTGTTTTTT. Translation gives CASSYDRSEEKLFF. Full variable domain (rest looked up from reference TRBV5-4 and TRBJ1-4): ETGVTQSPTHLIKTRGQQVTLRCSSQSGHNTVSWYQQALGQGPQFIFQYYREEENGRGNFPPRFSGLQFPNYSSELNVNALELDDSALYLCASSYDRSEEKLFFGSGTQLSVL.

The chain combines TRBV4-1 with TRBJ1-5, with 8 bases aligning to TRBD1. J gave up 3 bases and V 1 base, and 5 bases lay outside the gene matches. From germline, CDR1 is MGHRA and CDR2 YSYEKL. The CDR3 contains 16 residues. CDR3 DNA sequence: TGCGCCAGCAGCCAAGTTGCGGGACAGGACAATCAGCCCCAGCATTTT. Its protein product is CASSQVAGQDNQPQHF.

This clonotype came up a few times. V gene TRBV7-8 combines with J gene TRBJ2-1; D remains ambiguous. The CDR3 length is 12 residues. Germline CDR1 and CDR2: SGHVS and FQNEAQ. Deletions cut 2 bases from V and 7 bases from J, with 6 bases between. The DNA of the CDR3 is TGTGCCAGCAGCTTAAAACCAAATGAGCAGTTCTTC. This gives the protein CASSLKPNEQFF.

This clonotype was seen a handful of times. The chain uses TRBV19 and TRBJ2-1; no definite D call. The germline gives CDR1 LNHDA, CDR2 SQIVND (reference sequence). Trimming cost V 3 bases and J 0 bases, with 9 bases left between them. This CDR3 spans 15 amino acids. The CDR3 protein is CASSIDRSSYNEQFF. As DNA, the CDR3 is TGTGCCAGTAGTATCGACCGGAGCTCCTACAATGAGCAGTTCTTC.

The table lists this clonotype with a few counts. The V gene is TRBV18, the J gene TRBJ2-7; 9 bases are shared with TRBD1. The CDR3 spans 17 residues. The V gene end was trimmed by 2 bases and the J gene end by 2 bases; junction bases not matched to a gene: 10. Per germline, CDR1 KGHSH and CDR2 LQKENI. The CDR3 nucleotides are TGTGCCAGCTCACCAACCGCCGGGACAGGGCAGACCTACGAGCAGTACTTC. This sequence encodes CASSPTAGTGQTYEQYF.

This sequence joins TRBV13 and TRBJ2-1; 10 nucleotides align to TRBD1. J lost 4 bases, V lost 5 bases, and 8 bases had no gene match. CDR1 PRHDT and CDR2 FYEKMQ come from the germline V gene (reference sequence). This CDR3 contains 16 residues. CDR3 in DNA: TGTGCCAGCAGCCCCACCGGACAGGGGGGTTACAATGAGCAGTTCTTC. Protein: CASSPTGQGGYNEQFF.

V usage is TRBV30 and J usage is TRBJ2-7; the D is unclear. This CDR3 has 12 amino acids. Germline V gene lookup returns CDR1 GTSNPN and CDR2 SVGIG (reference sequence). V shed 1 base and J shed 1 base, with 5 bases lying between them. CDR3 loop: CAWSGGSYEQYF. Here the CDR3 DNA reads TGTGCCTGGAGTGGGGGATCCTACGAGCAGTACTTC.

The gene calls are TRBV6-5 and TRBJ2-1; D possibly corresponds to TRBD2 (6 bases). The germline V gene has CDR1 MNHEY and CDR2 SVGAGI. This CDR3 region has 12 residues. The V gene lost 5 bases and the J gene lost 8 bases, with 10 bases spanning the gap. In DNA, the CDR3 is TGTGCCAGCAGTGGAGGGCCGGATGAGCAGTTCTTC. Protein product: CASSGGPDEQFF.

The chain employs TRBV9 and TRBJ2-2; TRBD2 matches at 8 bases. This CDR3 has 16 amino acids. Germline CDR1 and CDR2: SGDLS and YYNGEE. J lost 3 bases, V lost 0 bases, and 4 bases had no gene match. For the CDR3, the DNA is TGTGCCAGCAGCGTAGAAGCGGGAGCGTACACCGGGGAGCTGTTTTTT. Amino acid sequence: CASSVEAGAYTGELFF.

This clonotype showed up just once. V gene TRBV9 combines with J gene TRBJ2-2; D ambiguous. Germline V gene sequence: CDR1 SGDLS, CDR2 YYNGEE. The CDR3 extends over 16 amino acids. Between the trimmed V and J ends, which lost 0 bases and 2 bases, there was a span of 11 bases. CDR3 coding DNA: TGTGCCAGCAGCGTAGAGGCGCGGCCCAACACCGGGGAGCTGTTTTTT. It yields the protein CASSVEARPNTGELFF.

The rearrangement links TRBV12-3 or TRBV12-4 to TRBJ2-1; D is ambiguous. The length of the CDR3 is 12 residues. Trimming stripped 6 bases from V and 6 bases from J, with 9 bases between. The CDR3 DNA sequence: TGTGCCAGCAGCCCACTTAGCAATGAGCAGTTCTTC. Its translation is CASSPLSNEQFF.

The table lists this clonotype with a few counts. The gene calls are TRBV4-2 and TRBJ2-5; D tentatively reads TRBD1 or TRBD2 (5 bases each). The CDR3 runs to 16 residues. Deletions cut 0 bases from V and 4 bases from J, with 15 bases between. Germline V gene sequence: CDR1 LGHNA, CDR2 YNFKEQ. CDR3 DNA: TGTGCCAGCAGCCAAGATATTGGGGGACGGGGAGAGACCCAGTACTTC. It yields the protein CASSQDIGGRGETQYF.

This clonotype has more than one count but fewer than ten. This chain joins TRBV7-9 and TRBJ2-2, with D maybe TRBD2 (5 bases). CDR1 is SEHNR, CDR2 FQNEAQ, per germline (reference sequence). The CDR3 runs 17 residues. Between the trimmed V and J ends, which lost 1 base and 2 bases, there was a span of 14 bases. The CDR3 region has the DNA TGTGCCAGCAGCTTAGTTCCGGGGTTGGATAACACCGGGGAGCTGTTTTTT. It encodes CASSLVPGLDNTGELFF.

In this sample, this clonotype turned up a few times. This chain's CDR3 is CASSSLPGQGSYEQYF. Here the CDR3 DNA reads TGTGCCAGCAGCTCCTTACCGGGACAGGGATCCTACGAGCAGTACTTC. This chain links TRBV5-5 with TRBJ2-7, with 9 bases identical to TRBD1. Germline CDR1 SGHKS, CDR2 YYEKEE (reference sequence). The length of the CDR3 is 16 residues. Trimming at V came to 3 bases and at J to 1 base, leaving 8 bases not matched to a gene.

This clonotype was observed a few times. The chain couples TRBV9 to TRBJ2-7; weak D call: TRBD1 (5 bases). Germline V gene lookup returns CDR1 SGDLS and CDR2 YYNGEE. Trimming took off 0 bases at V and 2 bases at J, with 9 bases between the two ends. The CDR3 is 14 residues long. CDR3 nucleotides: TGTGCCAGCAGCGTAGATCCAGGGACCTACGAGCAGTACTTC. As protein: CASSVDPGTYEQYF.